This T cell receptor beta chain was captured by sequencing in a study of regulatory T cells in long-lasting Graves disease. In the study overall: Graves' patients with a new diagnosis had received antithyroid drugs under 3 months.

This clonotype was seen only a few times. Antigen unknown. CDR3-region Arm-PCR and iRepertoire HTBI primers produced the TCR beta libraries. TCRdb redid the calling of the multiplex PCR reads with MiXCR, one entry per CDR3 protein. The sample contains 300,000 to 400,000 distinct CDR3 sequences, 15% to 17% of which appear only once. Indicated time point: newly diagnosed GD, antithyroid drugs for less than 3 months. PBMC-extracted RNA yielded the TCR library. By American Thyroid Association guidelines, Graves' disease was diagnosed in the cohort. Germline trimming cut 1 base from V and 5 bases from J; bases unmatched to any gene: 15. Germline V gene lookup returns CDR1 SGHTS and CDR2 YDEGEE. This CDR3 comprises 18 residues. Broader study findings: Preferential use of TRBV28, TRBJ1-2 and TRBJ2-5 was seen in persistent disease.

The specimen comprised peripheral blood mononuclear cells (PBMCs), sampled at new diagnosis, from a patient treated with antithyroid drugs. This sequence joins TRBV5-8 and TRBJ2-1; 7 bases line up with TRBD1. This receptor was taken from a female donor with Graves disease. CDR3 sequence reads: CASSLLQGTHNFNNEQFF. The CDR3 region has the DNA TGTGCCAGCAGCTTGTTACAGGGGACCCACAACTTCAACAATGAGCAGTTCTTC.